This T cell receptor beta chain was documented in a study of regulatory T cells in long-lasting Graves disease (dated by TCRdb to about 2021). About the full investigation: To count as having persistent Graves' disease, a patient had to have received antithyroid drug treatment for over 5 years with TSH receptor autoantibodies remaining persistently positive. Persistent Graves' disease patients were compared with newly diagnosed Graves' disease patients by peripheral blood TCR sequencing and RNA sequencing. The study took place in China and was registered as a clinical trial. A total of 33 samples were covered by TCR sequencing, comprising some 13 persistent and around 20 newly diagnosed Graves' disease patients. In the clinical cohort, patients with persistent Graves' disease had used antithyroid drugs for an average of about 10.3 years.

The time point label corresponds to: persistent/refractory GD, antithyroid drugs over 5 years with positive TRAb. RNA was extracted from PBMCs in TRIzol for both TCR sequencing and RNA sequencing. The diagnosis of Graves' disease was made according to American Thyroid Association guidelines. Recruitment of patients was carried out at an endocrinology department in Xi'an, China. Each patient gave approximately 9 milliliters of peripheral blood, collected in an EDTA anticoagulant tube. Ficoll Paque Plus density gradient separation was used to isolate PBMCs, and no further T cell sorting was performed. An Agilent 2100 Bioanalyzer and agarose gel were used to check RNA quality, and a NanoDrop 2000 was used to measure RNA concentration. CDR3 length: 11 amino acids, cysteine to phenylalanine. Solely the CDR3 DNA is kept, with 33 bases framed from the first base. Trimming takes 5 bases from V and 5 bases from J, and the germline ends sit 9 bases apart. CDR1 and CDR2 were assigned from the germline V gene (reference sequence) as GTSNPN and SVGIG.

Results the study describes overall, beyond this receptor: Only the TCR beta chain was sequenced and analyzed. Patients with persistent disease shared more public clonotypes (around 3,000) than newly diagnosed patients did (around 980). TRBV28, TRBJ1-2 and TRBJ2-5 were preferentially used in persistent disease, while TRBV20-1 and TRBJ2-1 were favored in newly diagnosed disease. The small sample size was acknowledged by the authors as a limitation that may reduce accuracy. Because the primary lesion, thyroid tissue, could not be accessed, the study looked at peripheral blood alone. Compared with newly diagnosed patients, persistent Graves' disease patients had lower TCR Shannon entropy and fewer highly expanded clones, which suggests clonal expansion.

Many counts were recorded for this clonotype. Which antigen it targets is not known. No quality values exist for individual bases; no much larger clone is one base distant. The library was produced with multiplex PCR. The instrument given in TCRdb is Illumina HiSeq 4000. To build TCR beta libraries, CDR3 regions were amplified by Arm-PCR using iRepertoire HTBI primers. Gel purification was performed on PCR products prior to sequencing. The authors processed their data as follows. A total of 60 to 80 TRBV and 14 TRBJ segments were identified across samples and were used for gene usage analysis of CDR3 amino acid clonotypes. COPE and FqMerger were used to merge the filtered high-quality paired reads into contigs. BLAST was used to align contigs to IMGT TRBV, TRBD and TRBJ reference genes, and CDR3 was defined according to IMGT. Clonotypes above 0.1% frequency were classified as highly expanded clones. Shannon entropy served as the measure of repertoire diversity, while the Gini coefficient captured V-J evenness. A clonotype was considered public if more than one individual shared it. In TCRdb, the public reads were trimmed at Q25 with fastp and aligned with MiXCR, with productive beta chains retained. Identical CDR3 protein sequences are pooled into one entry, listed with their most common genes and DNA. TCRdb's processing, not the authors' own work, is the source of the V and J calls. This sample has about 430,000 distinct CDR3 sequences in its table, and roughly 23% of those were observed once. The biggest ten clones account for 13% to 15% of the sample.

This clonotype originated in a female donor with Graves disease. The source material was peripheral blood mononuclear cells (PBMCs), sampled when the disease was refractory, from a patient treated with antithyroid drugs. The chain joins TRBV30 to TRBJ2-5; there is no confident call for the D gene. CDR3 loop: CAWGGVETQYF. The nucleotide sequence is TGTGCCTGGGGTGGGGTTGAGACCCAGTACTTC.